Below are 15 T cell receptor beta chains sequenced from a single sample in a study of response to subunit inactivated influenza vaccine. MiXCR, applied by TCRdb to the RT-PCR reads, yields one record per CDR3 protein. The sample yields roughly 710,000 distinct CDR3 sequences, 12% to 15% seen once. Specimen: PBMCs from blood, collected around 15 days before vaccination. The receptors stem from a man aged 45-65 years who received an inactivated influenza vaccine.

This clonotype appeared a few times. This chain connects TRBV12-5 to TRBJ2-3, with TRBD2 matching over 7 bases. CDR3 length: 16 residues. From germline, CDR1 is LGHNT and CDR2 FRNRAP. V dropped 1 base and J dropped 4; count of bases not matched to a gene: 8. The CDR3 nucleotides read TGTGCTAGTGGTTTGGGTGTTTCTACTAGCGCAGATACGCAGTATTTT. This codes for CASGLGVSTSADTQYF.

The chain uses TRBV5-1 and TRBJ2-3; 9 bases match TRBD1. Germline loops: CDR1 SGHRS, CDR2 YFSETQ. The junction had 11 bases not matched to a gene; V was cut back by 7 bases and J by 2 bases. This CDR3 contains 16 residues. CDR3 protein: CASGDGTGPSTDTQYF. The CDR3 nucleotides read TGCGCCAGCGGGGATGGGACAGGGCCTTCCACAGATACGCAGTATTTT.

This clonotype came up a few times. J is TRBJ2-1 and V is TRBV6-1; the D gene is possibly TRBD1 (6 bases). Trimming pared 5 bases from V and 4 bases from J, leaving 15 bases between. Germline-derived CDR1 and CDR2 are MNHNS and SASEGT. The CDR3 is made up of 15 amino acids. This chain's CDR3 is CASSPRTATYNEQFF. CDR3 nucleotide sequence: TGTGCCAGCAGTCCCCGGACAGCTACATACAATGAGCAGTTCTTC.

This chain connects TRBV7-8 to TRBJ2-7, with 10 bases fitting TRBD1. The CDR3 loop spans 14 amino acids. Trimming removed 5 bases from V and 7 bases from J; junction bases left unmatched: 8. Per the germline V gene, CDR1 is SGHVS and CDR2 is FQNEAQ. CDR3 bases: TGTGCCAGCAGCGGCCGGGACAGGGGAACGGAGCAGTACTTC. This sequence encodes CASSGRDRGTEQYF.

This chain connects TRBV29-1 to TRBJ2-7, with D possibly being TRBD2 (6 bases). Germline CDR1 and CDR2: SQVTM and ANQGSEA. Trimming took 4 bases from V and 3 from J, leaving 13 bases between them. The CDR3 runs to 13 residues. CDR3 region: CSVVGLLNYEQYF. CDR3 coding DNA: TGCAGCGTTGTGGGACTTCTCAACTACGAGCAGTACTTC.

V and J are TRBV15 and TRBJ1-1; D uncertain. The CDR3 sequence is 13 residues long. Trimming pared 4 bases from V and 4 bases from J, leaving 10 bases between. Germline assignment: CDR1 LNHNV and CDR2 YYDKDF (reference sequence). The CDR3 coding sequence is TGTGCCACCAGCATGGGGTCCGGCACTGAAGCTTTCTTT. Amino acids: CATSMGSGTEAFF.

This rearrangement joins TRBV5-1 to TRBJ2-5; 7 bases map to TRBD2. CDR1 is SGHRS and CDR2 is YFSETQ in the germline V gene. V gave up 4 bases and J gave up 1 base; unmatched junction bases: 10. The CDR3 is 16 residues long. CDR3 in amino acids: CASSGGGRSSQETQYF. The CDR3 bases are TGCGCCAGCAGCGGGGGGGGTAGGAGTTCCCAAGAGACCCAGTACTTC.

The chain uses TRBV5-1 and TRBJ1-4; D gene unclear. Deletions cut 2 bases from V and 3 bases from J, with 14 bases between. The CDR3 extends over 16 amino acids. Germline values: CDR1 SGHRS, CDR2 YFSETQ. This chain's CDR3 is CASSFGYRGANEKLFF. In DNA, the CDR3 is TGCGCCAGCAGCTTTGGTTATCGAGGTGCTAATGAAAAACTGTTTTTT.

This clonotype was detected only a few times. The chain joins TRBV20-1 to TRBJ2-3; unclear D gene. The CDR3 has 13 amino acids. With 0 bases removed from V and 5 bases from J, the gap between germline ends came to 9 bases. Germline lookup yields CDR1 DFQATT and CDR2 SNEGSKA (reference sequence). CDR3 loop: CSARDPSGDTQYF. In nucleotides, the CDR3 is TGCAGTGCTAGAGATCCTTCAGGAGATACGCAGTATTTT.

This clonotype turned up a few times. This rearrangement joins TRBV5-1 to TRBJ2-5; possibly TRBD2 for D (5 bases). CDR3 length equals 16 residues. Germline lookup yields CDR1 SGHRS and CDR2 YFSETQ. V lost 0 bases and J 8 bases, leaving 20 bases between the germline ends. The DNA for the CDR3 is TGCGCCAGCAGCTTGGATACGTCCCGCGGGTTTGATACCCAGTACTTC. Its protein is CASSLDTSRGFDTQYF.

This clonotype was counted many times. The chain uses TRBV7-9 and TRBJ1-4; unclear D gene. V shed 6 bases and J shed 5 bases, with 16 bases lying between them. The CDR3 totals 15 residues. Germline CDR1 reads SEHNR; CDR2 reads FQNEAQ (reference sequence). The CDR3 sequence is CASSKVHGSNEKLFF. CDR3 DNA: TGTGCCAGCAGTAAAGTCCACGGCAGCAATGAAAAACTGTTTTTT.

V usage is TRBV5-6 and J usage is TRBJ2-7; TRBD1 or TRBD2 may be the D gene (6 bases each). The germline CDR1 and CDR2 sequences are SGHDT and YYEEEE. The CDR3 extends over 14 amino acids. The ends were cut back, 4 bases at V and 2 bases at J, with 13 bases in the middle. CDR3 bases: TGTGCCAGCAGCAGGGGGACTGTTCCCTACGAGCAGTACTTC. Translated: CASSRGTVPYEQYF.

This clonotype came up many times. The J gene is TRBJ2-5, the V gene TRBV12-3 or TRBV12-4; D is unclear. The ends were cut back, 4 bases at V and 5 bases at J, with 14 bases in the middle. There are 14 residues in the CDR3. CDR3 in amino acids: CASSYSRLRETQYF. The CDR3 DNA sequence: TGTGCCAGCAGTTATTCCAGGCTCCGGGAGACCCAGTACTTC.

This clonotype was detected a few times. The chain carries TRBV5-1 and TRBJ1-1; 9 bases map to TRBD1. Trimming at V came to 5 bases and at J to 1 base, leaving 3 bases not matched to a gene. The germline V gene encodes CDR1 SGHRS and CDR2 YFSETQ. The CDR3 has 14 amino acids. DNA for the CDR3: TGCGCCAGCAGGACAGGGGGAACGAACACTGAAGCTTTCTTT. This codes for CASRTGGTNTEAFF.

The rearrangement links TRBV3-1 to TRBJ2-1, with a weak D call TRBD2 (5 bases). Germline V gene data show CDR1 as LGHDT and CDR2 as YNNKEL (reference sequence). With 3 bases removed from V and 8 bases from J, the gap between germline ends came to 8 bases. The CDR3 length is 12 residues. CDR3 coding DNA: TGTGCCAGCAGCCAGGTCGGGGATGAGCAGTTCTTC. Translated: CASSQVGDEQFF.